A single sample is the source of the 25 T cell receptor beta chains below, sequenced in a study of blood T cell repertoires in COVID-19. Profiled with immunoSEQ multiplex PCR; TCRdb holds only in-frame clones, not every one. The sample has roughly 100,000 clones; roughly 71% are singletons. The material sequenced was peripheral blood. Receptors originate from an elderly man with acute or convalescent COVID-19.

The CDR3 bases are TGTGCCAGCAGCGAACAGGGCGTGCGGGCTGAAGCTTTCTTT. Its protein is CASSEQGVRAEAFF. V and J are TRBV5-4 and TRBJ1-1, with a weak D call TRBD1 (6 bases). CDR1 and CDR2 (germline): SGHNT, YYREEE (reference sequence). Trimming removed 4 bases from V and 6 bases from J, with 16 bases in between. This CDR3 contains 14 residues.

The V and J genes are TRBV30 and TRBJ2-5; D is perhaps TRBD1 (7 bases). The V and J ends lost 7 bases and 5 bases respectively, with 14 bases between them. Per the germline V gene, CDR1 is GTSNPN and CDR2 is SVGIG (reference sequence). The CDR3 loop spans 12 amino acids. In DNA, the CDR3 is TGTGCCTTCGGCAGGGGGAGGGAGACCCAGTACTTC. This translates into CAFGRGRETQYF.

The rearrangement links TRBV5-6 to TRBJ2-2, with D unresolved. The CDR3 covers 12 residues. V lost 2 bases to trimming and J lost 6 bases, with 5 bases between them. Germline V CDR1 and CDR2: SGHDT, YYEEEE. DNA of the CDR3: TGTGCCAGCAGCTTACCGGCCGGGGAGCTGTTTTTT. Translated, it gives CASSLPAGELFF. Using reference TRBV5-6 and TRBJ2-2 for the parts outside the CDR3, the full variable domain is DAGVTQSPTHLIKTRGQQVTLRCSPKSGHDTVSWYQQALGQGPQFIFQYYEEEERQRGNFPDRFSGHQFPNYSSELNVNALLLGDSALYLCASSLPAGELFFGEGSRLTVL.

This clone was counted between two and nine times. This chain uses TRBV7-8 with TRBJ1-5; TRBD1 aligns across 8 bases. This CDR3 is built from 16 residues. Germline CDR1 and CDR2: SGHVS and FQNEAQ. J lost 3 bases, V lost 5 bases, and 9 bases had no gene match. Here the CDR3 reads CASSAPGQALNQPQHF. The CDR3 region has the DNA TGTGCCAGCAGCGCGCCGGGACAGGCCCTCAATCAGCCCCAGCATTTT.

The chain has TRBV6-2 or TRBV6-3 and TRBJ2-7, with TRBD2 matching 11 bases. Germline CDR1 is MNHEY and CDR2 is SVGEGT. The CDR3 has 16 residues. Losses at the gene ends were 5 bases for V and 3 bases for J; bases not matched to a gene: 9. CDR3 sequence (DNA): TGTGCCAGCAGTCTCCCCACTAGCGGGAGTTTCTACGAGCAGTACTTC. Translated, it gives CASSLPTSGSFYEQYF.

J is TRBJ2-2 and V is TRBV23-1, with D perhaps TRBD2 (6 bases). TRBV23-1 is assigned to the ORF class and has an uncertain function. The CDR3 totals 17 residues. Between the trimmed V and J ends, which lost 0 bases and 7 bases, there was a span of 18 bases. The CDR3 DNA reads TGCGCCAGCAGTCAATCTGGAGACGGGAGTCGGGACGGGGAGCTGTTTTTT. As protein: CASSQSGDGSRDGELFF.

The V call is TRBV11-2, the J call TRBJ2-1; possibly TRBD2 for D (6 bases). The germline gives CDR1 SGHAT, CDR2 FQNNGV. Trimming cost V 5 bases and J 8 bases, with 16 bases left between them. This CDR3 region has 14 residues. As DNA, the CDR3 is TGTGCCAGCAGCCGCCTCGGCCGCGGGGATGAGCAGTTCTTC. The encoded protein is CASSRLGRGDEQFF.

The J gene is TRBJ2-1, the V gene TRBV7-9; D may be TRBD1 (5 bases). The V end was cut by 5 bases, the J end by 8 bases, with 10 bases between. This CDR3 spans 12 amino acids. Germline-derived CDR1 and CDR2 are SEHNR and FQNEAQ (reference sequence). As DNA, the CDR3 is TGTGCCAGCAGCAATCAGGGCTATGAGCAGTTCTTC. Translation: CASSNQGYEQFF.

The V gene is TRBV7-2, the J gene TRBJ2-3, with D perhaps matching TRBD2 (6 bases). The CDR3 extends over 14 amino acids. Trimming removed 2 bases from V and 2 bases from J, with 8 bases in between. CDR1 is SGHTA, CDR2 FQGNSA, per germline. As DNA, the CDR3 is TGTGCCAGCAGCTTAACTAGCTCCACAGATACGCAGTATTTT. This codes for CASSLTSSTDTQYF.

The rearrangement joins TRBV19 to TRBJ2-7, with 7 bases aligning to TRBD1. From germline, CDR1 is LNHDA and CDR2 SQIVND (reference sequence). The CDR3 contains 16 residues. V was pared by 2 bases and J by 2 bases, with 9 bases of the junction left unmatched. The DNA of the CDR3 is TGTGCCAGTAGTATATCTGGGACAGTCTCAACCTACGAGCAGTACTTC. As protein: CASSISGTVSTYEQYF.

This clone was found a few times. The chain employs TRBV7-2 and TRBJ1-2, with D maybe TRBD1 (6 bases). Germline CDR1 SGHTA, CDR2 FQGNSA. The CDR3 runs 13 residues. Trimming cost V 3 bases and J 6 bases, with 11 bases left between them. In DNA form, the CDR3 reads TGTGCCAGCAGCTTTTCACGGACAGATGGCTACACCTTC. It is translated as CASSFSRTDGYTF.

This clone was seen only a few times. V is TRBV11-2 and J is TRBJ2-7, with 8 bases lining up with TRBD1. V lost 5 bases and J lost 2; bases outside the gene matches: 8. Germline V gene lookup returns CDR1 SGHAT and CDR2 FQNNGV. The CDR3 spans 15 residues. The CDR3 DNA sequence: TGTGCCAGCAGCCCCCAGACAGGGGAAGCCTACGAGCAGTACTTC. This translates into CASSPQTGEAYEQYF.

The J gene is TRBJ2-3, the V gene TRBV19, with TRBD2 matching 8 bases. Germline V gives CDR1 LNHDA, CDR2 SQIVND (reference sequence). V lost 3 bases, J lost 2 bases, and 4 bases stayed unmatched. The CDR3 is 15 amino acids. CDR3 in amino acids: CASSISGLVTDTQYF. The CDR3 DNA sequence: TGTGCCAGTAGTATTTCGGGACTAGTCACAGATACGCAGTATTTT.

The gene calls are TRBV28 and TRBJ2-7, with 12 bases identical to TRBD2. Germline loops: CDR1 MDHEN, CDR2 SYDVKM. V shed 11 bases, J shed 2 bases, and the junction held 13 bases outside the gene matches. The CDR3 has 16 residues. In DNA, the CDR3 is TGTGCCCACAATAGGGGGCGACTAGCGGGGGCCTACGAGCAGTACTTC. Translating it yields CAHNRGRLAGAYEQYF.

The rearrangement joins TRBV5-4 to TRBJ2-1, with D maybe TRBD2 (6 bases). V was pared by 1 base and J by 4 bases, with 12 bases between. Germline V CDR1 and CDR2: SGHNT, YYREEE (reference sequence). This CDR3 spans 15 amino acids. CDR3 protein: CASSLSSGSYNEQFF. CDR3 bases: TGTGCCAGCAGCTTGAGTAGCGGATCTTACAATGAGCAGTTCTTC.

This chain connects TRBV6-2 or TRBV6-3 to TRBJ1-3; D unclear. Germline CDR1 is MNHEY and CDR2 is SVGEGT. There are 15 residues in the CDR3. Trimming pared 3 bases from V and 0 bases from J, leaving 9 bases between. CDR3 protein: CASSYERLSGNTIYF. DNA of the CDR3: TGTGCCAGCAGTTATGAACGACTCTCTGGAAACACCATATATTTT.

This chain links TRBV28 with TRBJ2-5, with TRBD1 matching over 9 bases. Germline values: CDR1 MDHEN, CDR2 SYDVKM. This CDR3 has 15 residues. The junction had 3 bases not matched to a gene; V was cut back by 1 base and J by 3 bases. The CDR3 protein is CASSLSGQGEETQYF. The DNA for the CDR3 is TGTGCCAGCAGTTTATCGGGACAGGGAGAAGAGACCCAGTACTTC.

CDR3 protein: CASSLDLGAGANVLTF. In nucleotides, the CDR3 is TGTGCCAGCAGCCTAGACTTAGGGGCTGGGGCCAACGTCCTGACTTTC. The V call is TRBV9, the J call TRBJ2-6; TRBD1 is a possible D gene (5 bases). The CDR3 runs 16 residues. V gave up 4 bases and J gave up 2 bases, with 13 bases separating them. In germline, CDR1 is SGDLS, CDR2 YYNGEE.

V and J are TRBV6-1 and TRBJ2-2, with 7 bases fitting TRBD2. Unmatched junction bases numbered 5, after V lost 8 bases and J lost 2 bases. The CDR3 has 14 residues. CDR1 is MNHNS, CDR2 SASEGT, per germline. The CDR3 protein is CASGRLANTGELFF. CDR3 DNA sequence: TGTGCCAGCGGGAGACTAGCCAACACCGGGGAGCTGTTTTTT.

The chain couples TRBV7-3 to TRBJ2-5, with 9 nucleotides matching TRBD1. The CDR3 spans 15 residues. Germline V gene lookup returns CDR1 SGHTA and CDR2 FQGTGA. V shed 4 bases and J 13 bases; nucleotides not matched to a gene: 16. The CDR3 here is CASSSRTGVEATMYF. CDR3 DNA: TGTGCCAGCAGCTCAAGGACAGGGGTGGAAGCGACGATGTACTTC. Full variable domain (rest looked up from reference TRBV7-3 and TRBJ2-5): GAGVSQTPSNKVTEKGKYVELRCDPISGHTALYWYRQSLGQGPEFLIYFQGTGAADDSGLPNDRFFAVRPEGSVSTLKIQRTERGDSAVYLCASSSRTGVEATMYFGPGTRLLVL.

This chain links TRBV19 with TRBJ2-3; 11 bases align to TRBD2. The CDR3 consists of 19 residues. Germline assignment: CDR1 LNHDA and CDR2 SQIVND (reference sequence). The J segment lost 6 bases and the V segment lost 0 bases, leaving 14 bases of the junction unmatched. CDR3 DNA sequence: TGTGCCAGTAGTATAGATAATCGGGGACTAGCGGCCTTAGGGGATACGCAGTATTTT. Translation gives CASSIDNRGLAALGDTQYF. Full variable domain (rest looked up from reference TRBV19 and TRBJ2-3): DGGITQSPKYLFRKEGQNVTLSCEQNLNHDAMYWYRQDPGQGLRLIYYSQIVNDFQKGDIAEGYSVSREKKESFPLTVTSAQKNPTAFYLCASSIDNRGLAALGDTQYFGPGTRLTVL.

There are a few counts of this clone. The rearrangement links TRBV5-1 to TRBJ1-3; no clear D gene. The CDR3 covers 17 residues. With 0 bases removed from V and 0 bases from J, the gap between germline ends came to 13 bases. The germline CDR1 and CDR2 sequences are SGHRS and YFSETQ. CDR3 loop: CASSLGLPGSSGNTIYF. CDR3 nucleotides: TGCGCCAGCAGCTTGGGACTTCCCGGGAGCTCTGGAAACACCATATATTTT. Using reference TRBV5-1 and TRBJ1-3 for the parts outside the CDR3, the full variable domain is KAGVTQTPRYLIKTRGQQVTLSCSPISGHRSVSWYQQTPGQGLQFLFEYFSETQRNKGNFPGRFSGRQFSNSRSEMNVSTLELGDSALYLCASSLGLPGSSGNTIYFGEGSWLTVV.

The V gene is TRBV19, the J gene TRBJ2-7, with TRBD2 matching over 9 bases. The CDR3 has 14 residues. Germline V CDR1 and CDR2: LNHDA, SQIVND (reference sequence). Germline trimming cut 4 bases from V and 3 bases from J; bases unmatched to any gene: 4. The CDR3 spells CASSTSGEVYEQYF. The CDR3 DNA reads TGTGCCAGTAGTACTAGCGGGGAAGTCTACGAGCAGTACTTC.

The chain employs TRBV28 and TRBJ2-5, with 7 nucleotides matching TRBD2. The CDR3 contains 16 residues. The J segment lost 6 bases and the V segment lost 5 bases, leaving 15 bases of the junction unmatched. The germline V gene encodes CDR1 MDHEN and CDR2 SYDVKM. CDR3 nucleotide sequence: TGTGCCAGCAGTGACTCGGGGGAGGGAGGGTGGAAGACCCAGTACTTC. Protein product: CASSDSGEGGWKTQYF.

V gene TRBV10-1 combines with J gene TRBJ2-3; no firm D call. Deletions cut 3 bases from V and 1 base from J, with 11 bases between. Germline V gives CDR1 WNHNN, CDR2 SYGVQD (reference sequence). This CDR3 comprises 15 residues. DNA for the CDR3: TGCGCCAGCAGTGAACCCCTAGGAGGCACAGATACGCAGTATTTT. It translates to CASSEPLGGTDTQYF.